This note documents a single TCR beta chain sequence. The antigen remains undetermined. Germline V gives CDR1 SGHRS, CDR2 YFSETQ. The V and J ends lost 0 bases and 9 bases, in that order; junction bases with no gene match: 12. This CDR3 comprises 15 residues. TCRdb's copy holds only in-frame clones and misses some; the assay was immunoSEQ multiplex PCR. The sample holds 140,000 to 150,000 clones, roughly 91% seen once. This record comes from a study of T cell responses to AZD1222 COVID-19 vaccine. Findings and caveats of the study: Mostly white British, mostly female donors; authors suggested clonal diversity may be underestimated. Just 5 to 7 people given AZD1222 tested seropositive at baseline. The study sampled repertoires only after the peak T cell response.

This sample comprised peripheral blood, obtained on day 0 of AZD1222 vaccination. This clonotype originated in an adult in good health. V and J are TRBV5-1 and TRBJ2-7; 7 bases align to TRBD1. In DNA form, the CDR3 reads TGCGCCAGCAGCTTGGAAAGGGGGCCCATCGTCGGGCAGTACTTC. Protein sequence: CASSLERGPIVGQYF.